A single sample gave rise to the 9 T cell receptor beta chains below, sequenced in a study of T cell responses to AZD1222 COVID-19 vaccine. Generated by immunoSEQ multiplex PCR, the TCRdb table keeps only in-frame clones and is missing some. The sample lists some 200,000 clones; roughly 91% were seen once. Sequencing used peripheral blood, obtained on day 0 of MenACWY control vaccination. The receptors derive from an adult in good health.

CDR3 sequence: CASRDRGGSNSPLHF. The CDR3 DNA follows: TGTGCCAGCAGAGACAGGGGGGGGAGTAATTCACCCCTCCACTTT. The chain employs TRBV6-6 and TRBJ1-6; TRBD1 matches at 9 bases. CDR3 length: 15 residues. V shed 6 bases, J shed 6 bases, and the junction held 6 bases outside the gene matches. The V gene's germline CDR1 is MNHNY and CDR2 SVGAGI (reference sequence).

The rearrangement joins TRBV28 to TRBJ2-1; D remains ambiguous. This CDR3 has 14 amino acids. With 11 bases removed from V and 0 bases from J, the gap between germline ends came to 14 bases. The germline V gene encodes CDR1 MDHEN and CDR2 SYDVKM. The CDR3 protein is CASRSPASYNEQFF. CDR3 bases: TGTGCCTCAAGGAGCCCAGCCTCCTACAATGAGCAGTTCTTC.

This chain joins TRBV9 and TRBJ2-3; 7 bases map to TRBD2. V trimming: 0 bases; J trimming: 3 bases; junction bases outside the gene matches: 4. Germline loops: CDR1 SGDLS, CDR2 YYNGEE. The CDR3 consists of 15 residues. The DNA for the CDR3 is TGTGCCAGCAGCGTAGTCCCCGGGGGGACAGATACGCAGTATTTT. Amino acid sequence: CASSVVPGGTDTQYF.

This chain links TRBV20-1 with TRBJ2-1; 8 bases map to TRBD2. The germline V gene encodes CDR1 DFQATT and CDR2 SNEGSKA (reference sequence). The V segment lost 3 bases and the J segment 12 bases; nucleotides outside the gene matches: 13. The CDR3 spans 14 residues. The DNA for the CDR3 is TGCAGTGCTAGTAAGCGGGGGCCCAGCAGCTCGCAGTTCTTC. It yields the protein CSASKRGPSSSQFF.

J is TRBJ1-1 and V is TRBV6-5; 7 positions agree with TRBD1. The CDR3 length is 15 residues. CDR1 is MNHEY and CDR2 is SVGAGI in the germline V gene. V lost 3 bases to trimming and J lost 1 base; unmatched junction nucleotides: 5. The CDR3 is CASSYQGVWNTEAFF. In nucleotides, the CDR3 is TGTGCCAGCAGTTATCAGGGGGTTTGGAACACTGAAGCTTTCTTT.

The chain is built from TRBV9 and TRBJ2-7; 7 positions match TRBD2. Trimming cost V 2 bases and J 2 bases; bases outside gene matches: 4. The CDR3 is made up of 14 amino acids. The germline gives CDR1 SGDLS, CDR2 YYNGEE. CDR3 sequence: CASSVGGSAYEQYF. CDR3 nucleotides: TGTGCCAGCAGCGTGGGGGGGAGTGCCTACGAGCAGTACTTC.

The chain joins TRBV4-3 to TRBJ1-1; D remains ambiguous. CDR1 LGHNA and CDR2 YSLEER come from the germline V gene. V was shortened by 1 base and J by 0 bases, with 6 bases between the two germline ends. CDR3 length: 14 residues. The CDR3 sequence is CASSQGRVNTEAFF. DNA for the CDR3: TGCGCCAGCAGCCAAGGACGAGTGAACACTGAAGCTTTCTTT.

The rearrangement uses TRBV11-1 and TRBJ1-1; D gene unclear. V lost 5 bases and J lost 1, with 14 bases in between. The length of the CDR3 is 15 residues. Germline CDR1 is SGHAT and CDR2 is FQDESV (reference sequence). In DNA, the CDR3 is TGTGCCAGCAGCCACGGAGCGGTTAAGAACACTGAAGCTTTCTTT. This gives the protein CASSHGAVKNTEAFF.

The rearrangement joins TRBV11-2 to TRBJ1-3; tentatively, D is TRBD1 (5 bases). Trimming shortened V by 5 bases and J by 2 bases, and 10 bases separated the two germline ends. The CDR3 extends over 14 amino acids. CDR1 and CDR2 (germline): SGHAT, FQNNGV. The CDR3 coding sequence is TGTGCCAGCAGCCGAACAGGCCCTGGAAACACCATATATTTT. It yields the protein CASSRTGPGNTIYF.